This T cell receptor beta chain is from a study of cytomegalovirus exposure and HLA in healthy donors. As for this clone: Its antigen is unidentified.

Points from the study as a whole: An observed cluster of highly shared sequence variants was recorded as a likely sequencing artifact. Cytomegalovirus-associated TCR beta chains were listed, numbering 150 to 200.

Germline V lookup: CDR1 SGHVS, CDR2 FQNEAQ. This CDR3 has 17 amino acids. J gave up 5 bases and V 5 bases, and 12 bases lay outside the gene matches. PCR primers comprised 60 Vbeta and 13 Jbeta primers. Data came from immunoSEQ multiplex PCR; TCRdb stores just in-frame clones and leaves some out. The profile shows about 160,000 clones, roughly 84% of them singletons. This clonotype was sampled from a boy aged 2-15 years in good health and CMV-seronegative. Sample: PBMCs. The chain carries TRBV7-8 and TRBJ2-1, with TRBD1 matching over 10 bases. This chain's CDR3 is CASSLPLDRGINNEQFF. In nucleotides, the CDR3 is TGTGCCAGCAGCCTACCGTTGGACAGGGGGATTAACAATGAGCAGTTCTTC.